The T cell receptor beta chain under discussion was sequenced for a study of CD8 T cells in Susac syndrome. The CDR3 spans 14 residues. The germline V and J ends were trimmed by 0 bases and 10 bases, with 17 bases remaining between them. Germline values: CDR1 DFQATT, CDR2 SNEGSKA (reference sequence). With random hexamers, about 0.45 to 1 ug RNA was reverse transcribed. TCRdb reprocessed the immunoSEQ multiplex PCR reads via MiXCR and lists one record per CDR3 protein. The sample has about 430,000 distinct CDR3 sequences; 75% to 90% are singletons. The chain has TRBV20-1 and TRBJ2-3; D possibly matches TRBD1 or TRBD2 (5 bases each). The TCR was taken from a human donor with multiple sclerosis. The sample taken for sequencing was CD8+ T cells from PBMCs. CDR3 region: CSAREGEFRESQYF. Written as DNA, the CDR3 is TGCAGTGCTAGAGAGGGGGAATTCAGGGAATCGCAGTATTTT.